These 15 T cell receptor beta chains were sequenced from one sample in a study of GPR56 and killer-like receptors on CD4 memory cells. TCRdb reprocessed the reads, keeping one entry per CDR3 protein, no DNA. In total, the table holds about 2,500 distinct CDR3 sequences. Cells were FACS-enriched into one of five CD4+ populations defined by killer cell lectin-like receptor and GPR56 expression. The sequencing input was memory CD4+ T cells from blood. The receptor set was obtained from a human donor in good health.

The CDR3: CAISVSGGGQPQHF. This chain uses TRBV10-3 with TRBJ1-5; checking the TCRdb D call of TRBD1 is not possible without DNA. Looked up from germline, CDR1 is ENHRY and CDR2 is SYGVKD. This CDR3 has 14 residues.

The chain is built from TRBV4-1 and TRBJ1-4; the TCRdb call, TRBD1, lacks DNA for checking. The CDR3 contains 15 residues. CDR1 and CDR2 from the germline V gene are MGHRA and YSYEKL. The CDR3 here is CASSLKRGRDEKLFF.

This clonotype is labeled medium-sized (0.01 to 0.1%) based on frequency. V gene TRBV11-2 combines with J gene TRBJ2-3; with no DNA, the TCRdb D assignment of TRBD1 cannot be verified. The CDR3 contains 15 residues. The germline gives CDR1 SGHAT, CDR2 FQNNGV. CDR3 sequence: CASSGKNRATDTQYF. The variable domain in full, completed from reference TRBV11-2 and TRBJ2-3, reads EAGVAQSPRYKIIEKRQSVAFWCNPISGHATLYWYQQILGQGPKLLIQFQNNGVVDDSQLPKDRFSAERLKGVDSTLKIQPAKLEDSAVYLCASSGKNRATDTQYFGPGTRLTVL.

This chain links TRBV12-3 or TRBV12-4 with TRBJ1-1. The CDR3 consists of 12 residues. The chain's CDR3 is CATSRWDTEAFF.

This clonotype is large (0.1 to 1%) by frequency. V and J are TRBV19 and TRBJ1-6. CDR1 is LNHDA, CDR2 SQIVND, per germline (reference sequence). CDR3 size: 14 residues. This CDR3 reads CASSLFSLDSPLHF.

This clonotype is labeled medium-sized based on frequency. The chain carries TRBV27 and TRBJ2-5; the D call from TCRdb, TRBD1, cannot be confirmed without DNA. Germline values: CDR1 MNHEY, CDR2 SMNVEV (reference sequence). This CDR3 contains 16 residues. CDR3 residues: CASSLRRTGRGETQYF.

This clonotype registers large by frequency. The rearrangement joins TRBV6-5 to TRBJ1-1; TCRdb's D gene call, TRBD1, goes unchecked for lack of DNA. This CDR3 region has 14 residues. In germline, CDR1 is MNHEY, CDR2 SVGAGI. This CDR3 is CASSRIRQTNEAFF.

This clonotype is identified as medium-sized (0.01 to 0.1%) from frequency. The chain links TRBV28 to TRBJ2-7; the D gene TCRdb calls, TRBD1, cannot be checked with no DNA. The CDR3 consists of 15 residues. Germline CDR1 MDHEN, CDR2 SYDVKM. The CDR3 protein is CASSFPGGSSYEQYF.

The rearrangement joins TRBV18 to TRBJ2-7; TCRdb reports TRBD1, a call that lacks DNA to check it against. The germline CDR1 and CDR2 sequences are KGHSH and LQKENI. This CDR3 has 14 amino acids. The CDR3 sequence: CASSPRNDRVGQYF.

CDR3 sequence reads: CASTSAPGDFGYTF. The V and J genes are TRBV2 and TRBJ1-2; TCRdb's D call, TRBD1, is unchecked because there is no DNA. Germline lookup yields CDR1 SNHLY and CDR2 FYNNEI. CDR3 length: 14 residues.

The chain has TRBV11-3 and TRBJ1-1; TCRdb names TRBD1, which stays unverified in the absence of DNA. The CDR3 totals 14 residues. CDR1 is SGHNT and CDR2 is YENEEA in the germline V gene. The CDR3 protein is CASSLLLPRAEAFF.

The chain employs TRBV10-1 and TRBJ1-1; TCRdb designates TRBD1, a call that cannot be tested without DNA. Germline CDR1 is WNHNN and CDR2 is SYGVQD (reference sequence). The CDR3 loop spans 14 amino acids. CDR3: CASSATGSNTEAFF.

This clonotype registers medium-sized by frequency. This sequence joins TRBV18 and TRBJ2-3; the TCRdb D gene call, TRBD2, has no DNA to confirm it. The CDR3 has 13 amino acids. Germline CDR1 reads KGHSH; CDR2 reads LQKENI. The CDR3 is CASSPRGTDTQYF.

The rearrangement joins TRBV20-1 to TRBJ1-6; the TCRdb D gene call, TRBD1, has no DNA to confirm it. The germline CDR1 and CDR2 sequences are DFQATT and SNEGSKA (reference sequence). The CDR3 loop spans 13 amino acids. This CDR3 reads CSARRDRVSPLHF.

The rearrangement uses TRBV7-2 and TRBJ2-1; the TCRdb D gene call, TRBD2, has no DNA to confirm it. Germline CDR1 and CDR2: SGHTA and FQGNSA. The CDR3 is made up of 15 amino acids. CDR3 residues: CASSSPGLALYEQFF.